Sequencing of this T cell receptor (beta chain) was carried out in a study of T cell responses to AZD1222 COVID-19 vaccine. Here immunoSEQ multiplex PCR was the method, and the copy in TCRdb shows in-frame clones only, minus some. This sample carries more than 100,000 clones, about 90% of them seen once, and the ten largest clones take approximately 4.8%. CDR1 is SQVTM, CDR2 ANQGSEA, per germline. The CDR3 totals 16 residues. V was pared by 6 bases and J by 0 bases, with 13 bases of the junction left unmatched. This TCR was sampled from an adult in good health. The chain is built from TRBV29-1 and TRBJ1-2; 7 bases match TRBD1. The sequences come from peripheral blood, collected on day 0 of AZD1222 vaccination. CDR3 in DNA: TGCAGCGTCTCTGGGGACAGAAAAAGAGCTAACTATGGCTACACCTTC. Encoded protein: CSVSGDRKRANYGYTF.